The 27 T cell receptor beta chains reported below all come from one sample, sequenced in a study of cytomegalovirus exposure and HLA in healthy donors. The PCR ran on 60 Vbeta and 13 Jbeta primers. Method: immunoSEQ multiplex PCR; TCRdb's copy keeps in-frame clones and lacks some. Its listing shows 170,000 or so clones. Sequencing used PBMCs. All receptors come from a man between 25 and 39 years old in good health and CMV-seronegative.

This sequence joins TRBV18 and TRBJ1-6; D remains ambiguous. Germline values: CDR1 KGHSH, CDR2 LQKENI. The CDR3 covers 13 residues. V gave up 0 bases and J gave up 16 bases, with 13 bases separating them. The CDR3 loop is CASSPPLNSALHF. Written as DNA, the CDR3 is TGTGCCAGCTCACCACCCCTGAACTCTGCTCTCCACTTT.

V gene TRBV5-4 combines with J gene TRBJ2-7; the match to TRBD2 covers 7 bases. The CDR3 covers 12 residues. The J segment lost 4 bases and the V segment lost 3 bases, leaving 1 base of the junction unmatched. CDR1 is SGHNT and CDR2 is YYREEE in the germline V gene (reference sequence). CDR3 sequence (DNA): TGTGCCAGCAGCTGGGGGGGTTACGAGCAGTACTTC. It translates to CASSWGGYEQYF.

Here the CDR3 reads CASSEVENGYTF. For the CDR3, the DNA is TGTGCCAGCAGTGAGGTAGAAAATGGCTACACCTTC. This chain connects TRBV6-5 to TRBJ1-2; D gene uncertain. The CDR3 is made up of 12 amino acids. Per germline, CDR1 MNHEY and CDR2 SVGAGI. The V end was cut by 5 bases, the J end by 6 bases, with 10 bases between.

CDR3 nucleotides: TGTGCCAGCAGACTCAACAGGGGGCTAGGCTATGGCTACACCTTC. This gives the protein CASRLNRGLGYGYTF. This chain uses TRBV27 with TRBJ1-2; 9 nucleotides agree with TRBD1. CDR3 length equals 15 residues. The germline V gene has CDR1 MNHEY and CDR2 SMNVEV (reference sequence). V gave up 6 bases and J gave up 4 bases; unmatched junction bases: 9.

This chain links TRBV5-1 with TRBJ1-2; 7 bases are shared with TRBD1. V lost 5 bases and J lost 9; bases outside the gene matches: 16. Germline CDR1 SGHRS, CDR2 YFSETQ. There are 15 residues in the CDR3. The CDR3 DNA reads as TGCGCCAGCAGAATGGCCCCCAGGGCGGGACAGAGCTACACCTTC. It is translated as CASRMAPRAGQSYTF.

To note about this clone: The junction and the germline gene differ at one end; a read error may be behind it. This chain links TRBV10-3 with TRBJ2-2, with TRBD2 identical over 11 bases. CDR3 length: 15 residues. Germline V gene data show CDR1 as ENHRY and CDR2 as SYGVKD. For the CDR3, the DNA is TGTGCCACCCTTCCTAGCGGGAGGAACACCGGGAAGCTGTTTTTT. Amino acid sequence: CATLPSGRNTGKLFF.

The chain carries TRBV7-9 and TRBJ2-1, with a possible D match to TRBD2 (5 bases). V shed 6 bases and J shed 0 bases, with 12 bases lying between them. The CDR3 totals 15 residues. Germline V gene data show CDR1 as SEHNR and CDR2 as FQNEAQ (reference sequence). The CDR3 sequence is CASSPRGSSYNEQFF. The CDR3 bases are TGTGCCAGCAGTCCTCGGGGAAGCTCCTACAATGAGCAGTTCTTC.

The chain couples TRBV19 to TRBJ2-6; TRBD2 aligns across 9 bases. Germline CDR1 is LNHDA and CDR2 is SQIVND (reference sequence). J lost 0 bases, V lost 5 bases, and 14 bases had no gene match. CDR3 size: 20 residues. As DNA, the CDR3 is TGTGCCAGTAGTCCATGGGCGGGAGGGCCGGGTAGCTCTGGGGCCAACGTCCTGACTTTC. It translates to CASSPWAGGPGSSGANVLTF.

The CDR3 spells CASSLTGGRTEAFF. CDR3 in DNA: TGTGCCAGCAGTTTAACAGGGGGTAGAACTGAAGCTTTCTTT. V and J are TRBV11-3 and TRBJ1-1, with TRBD1 identical over 8 bases. CDR3 length equals 14 residues. The germline V gene has CDR1 SGHNT and CDR2 YENEEA. Trimming cost V 6 bases and J 5 bases; bases outside gene matches: 8.

This chain uses TRBV12-5 with TRBJ1-1; the match to TRBD1 covers 8 bases. Germline assignment: CDR1 LGHNT and CDR2 FRNRAP. The V segment lost 4 bases and the J segment 3 bases; nucleotides outside the gene matches: 13. This CDR3 comprises 17 residues. The CDR3 is CASGCALTGEGDTEAFF. CDR3 in DNA: TGTGCTAGTGGTTGCGCCCTGACAGGGGAGGGAGACACTGAAGCTTTCTTT.

The chain has TRBV2 and TRBJ1-6; the D is unclear. The CDR3 consists of 13 residues. Trimming took off 8 bases at V and 9 bases at J, with 14 bases between the two ends. The germline gives CDR1 SNHLY, CDR2 FYNNEI. The CDR3 loop reads CASFGREASPLHF. CDR3 nucleotides: TGTGCCAGCTTCGGAAGGGAGGCTTCACCCCTCCACTTT.

The gene calls are TRBV7-2 and TRBJ2-7; TRBD1 matches 7 bases. This CDR3 comprises 12 residues. Germline CDR1 reads SGHTA; CDR2 reads FQGNSA. J gave up 7 bases and V 5 bases, and 5 bases lay outside the gene matches. The CDR3 sequence is CASSRTGWEQYF. CDR3 bases: TGTGCCAGCAGCCGGACAGGTTGGGAGCAGTACTTC.

The chain has TRBV27 and TRBJ1-4; 9 nucleotides align to TRBD1. The CDR3 spans 17 residues. The ends lost 2 bases at V and 7 bases at J; junction bases unmatched: 11. CDR1 is MNHEY, CDR2 SMNVEV, per germline (reference sequence). The CDR3 DNA is TGTGCCAGCAGTTTACACTCACAGGGGGCTCAAGGTGAAAAACTGTTTTTT. Its translation: CASSLHSQGAQGEKLFF. Combining the CDR3 with reference TRBV27 and TRBJ1-4 gives the whole variable domain EAQVTQNPRYLITVTGKKLTVTCSQNMNHEYMSWYRQDPGLGLRQIYYSMNVEVTDKGDVPEGYKVSRKEKRNFPLILESPSPNQTSLYFCASSLHSQGAQGEKLFFGSGTQLSVL.

This sequence joins TRBV7-9 and TRBJ1-2; 9 nucleotides match TRBD1. The CDR3 is 15 amino acids. Per the germline V gene, CDR1 is SEHNR and CDR2 is FQNEAQ (reference sequence). V dropped 3 bases and J dropped 7; count of bases not matched to a gene: 9. The CDR3 coding sequence is TGTGCCAGCAGCTTGGCCCCGGACAGGGGCGTTGGCTACACCTTC. Translation gives CASSLAPDRGVGYTF.

The rearrangement links TRBV7-2 to TRBJ2-2, with 11 positions matching TRBD2. CDR3 length: 17 amino acids. J gave up 8 bases and V 5 bases, and 13 bases lay outside the gene matches. CDR1 SGHTA and CDR2 FQGNSA come from the germline V gene. The CDR3 region is CASSQSGTSGLLGELFF. DNA for the CDR3: TGTGCCAGCAGCCAATCCGGGACTAGCGGCTTGCTGGGGGAGCTGTTTTTT.

The chain carries TRBV9 and TRBJ2-2; 7 positions agree with TRBD2. Germline V gene sequence: CDR1 SGDLS, CDR2 YYNGEE. The CDR3 has 17 residues. J gave up 5 bases and V 0 bases, and 10 bases lay outside the gene matches. CDR3 residues: CASSVATGGAGTGELFF. Here the CDR3 DNA reads TGTGCCAGCAGCGTAGCTACGGGGGGAGCGGGAACCGGGGAGCTGTTTTTT.

The genes are TRBV19 and TRBJ2-4, with D possibly matching TRBD2 (6 bases). CDR1 LNHDA and CDR2 SQIVND come from the germline V gene (reference sequence). This CDR3 is built from 15 residues. The V and J ends lost 2 bases and 6 bases respectively, with 14 bases between them. The CDR3 loop reads CASSIFSGRGNIQYF. CDR3 nucleotides: TGTGCCAGTAGTATATTTAGCGGCCGGGGAAACATTCAGTACTTC.

The V call is TRBV7-2, the J call TRBJ1-5, with D perhaps matching TRBD1 (6 bases). The ends were cut back, 3 bases at V and 6 bases at J, with 12 bases in the middle. The germline CDR1 and CDR2 sequences are SGHTA and FQGNSA. The CDR3 consists of 14 residues. The CDR3 DNA reads as TGTGCCAGCAGCTTGAGAGGGGGTGCTCAGCCCCAGCATTTT. Translated: CASSLRGGAQPQHF.

The chain carries TRBV4-1 and TRBJ2-2; 11 bases map to TRBD2. CDR3 size: 15 residues. The germline CDR1 and CDR2 sequences are MGHRA and YSYEKL. With V trimmed by 3 bases and J by 7 bases, 4 bases remained unmatched. CDR3 DNA: TGCGCCAGCAGCCAGACTAGCGGGATAGACGGGGAGCTGTTTTTT. Translating it yields CASSQTSGIDGELFF.

The V and J genes are TRBV7-9 and TRBJ2-7; 7 nucleotides match TRBD2. V trimming: 5 bases; J trimming: 9 bases; junction bases outside the gene matches: 10. CDR1 is SEHNR, CDR2 FQNEAQ, per germline (reference sequence). This CDR3 has 13 residues. Here the CDR3 DNA reads TGTGCCAGCAGCCCAGCCCCGGGAGGAGGGCAGTACTTC. The encoded protein is CASSPAPGGGQYF. The full variable domain, with the rest looked up from reference TRBV7-9 and TRBJ2-7, is DTGVSQNPRHKITKRGQNVTFRCDPISEHNRLYWYRQTLGQGPEFLTYFQNEAQLEKSRLLSDRFSAERPKGSFSTLEIQRTEQGDSAMYLCASSPAPGGGQYFGPGTRLTVT.

On this clone itself: At the DNA level, this CDR3 is encoded by other sequences in the same sample as well. J is TRBJ2-2 and V is TRBV29-1, with 8 bases matching TRBD2. Per germline, CDR1 SQVTM and CDR2 ANQGSEA. The length of the CDR3 is 16 residues. J lost 0 bases, V lost 6 bases, and 9 bases had no gene match. This CDR3 is CSVRGLAGANTGELFF. CDR3 nucleotides: TGCAGCGTCCGAGGACTAGCAGGAGCGAACACCGGGGAGCTGTTTTTT.

Worth noting for this clone: The same CDR3 also results from other DNA sequences found in this sample. The CDR3 protein is CASSYEAGPGNTIYF. The DNA of the CDR3 is TGTGCCAGCAGTTACGAAGCAGGGCCAGGGAACACCATATATTTT. The chain has TRBV6-5 and TRBJ1-3; a possible D gene is TRBD1 (5 bases). The CDR3 covers 15 residues. Germline values: CDR1 MNHEY, CDR2 SVGAGI. Trimming cost V 2 bases and J 7 bases, with 15 bases left between them.

The rearrangement uses TRBV7-6 and TRBJ2-2; D not certain. Trimming removed 6 bases from V and 3 bases from J, with 11 bases in between. The CDR3 sequence is 14 residues long. CDR1 and CDR2 from the germline V gene are SGHVS and FNYEAQ. The CDR3 DNA is TGTGCCAGCAGTTACCGCACTTACACCGGGGAGCTGTTTTTT. Amino acids: CASSYRTYTGELFF.

V usage is TRBV11-2 and J usage is TRBJ1-5, with unresolved D. Trimming took off 1 base at V and 7 bases at J, with 8 bases between the two ends. Germline loops: CDR1 SGHAT, CDR2 FQNNGV. The CDR3 sequence is 13 residues long. In nucleotides, the CDR3 is TGTGCCAGCAGCTTAGGGCCAAACCAGCCCCAGCATTTT. Translating gives CASSLGPNQPQHF.

The genes are TRBV5-8 and TRBJ2-3; 9 bases are a match to TRBD1. The germline CDR1 and CDR2 sequences are SGHTS and YDEGEE. V shed 4 bases, J shed 3 bases, and the junction held 9 bases outside the gene matches. The CDR3 length is 16 residues. The CDR3 region has the DNA TGTGCCAGCAGCGTAGGGGACAGGGTTTGGACAGATACGCAGTATTTT. Translated: CASSVGDRVWTDTQYF.

The J gene is TRBJ2-4, the V gene TRBV27; D not certain. The germline V gene has CDR1 MNHEY and CDR2 SMNVEV (reference sequence). Trimming removed 6 bases from V and 0 bases from J, with 9 bases in between. CDR3 size: 14 residues. The chain's CDR3 is CASRGVTAKNIQYF. In DNA, the CDR3 is TGTGCCAGCAGAGGAGTAACAGCCAAAAACATTCAGTACTTC.

J is TRBJ2-6 and V is TRBV9; 7 nucleotides match TRBD1. The CDR3 length is 17 residues. Germline-derived CDR1 and CDR2 are SGDLS and YYNGEE. V gave up 4 bases and J gave up 0 bases; unmatched junction bases: 7. The CDR3 loop is CASSPRDRPSGANVLTF. In nucleotides, the CDR3 is TGTGCCAGCAGCCCCCGGGACAGACCCTCTGGGGCCAACGTCCTGACTTTC.